This T cell receptor (beta chain) is drawn from a study of blood T cell repertoires in COVID-19 (TCRdb year 2020). Broadly, across the study: Collaborator samples came from the United States, Italy and Spain and covered acute and convalescent phases of COVID-19. The prospective study material was composed of cDNA or gDNA derived from T cells, B-cell-depleted T cells, or PBMCs. Subjects who had been exposed to COVID-19, were actively infected with it, or had recovered from it provided the deeply sampled blood TCRbeta repertoires that made up the dataset. The repertoires were made available in a free public database intended to serve as a resource for research on the immune response to SARS-CoV-2. Samples came from the ongoing ImmuneRACE study (first 160 participants) plus 1,254 subjects from 6 global collaborators. A de-identified subject ID, COVID-19 status, age in years and sex were almost always included in the sample metadata. Where HLA class I and class II types were available, the types were taken from metadata supplied by the sample provider, not from assay-based typing. Overall results and qualifications from the work: Clinical and demographic metadata were provided uncurated, with the amount varying by source and participant.

About this clone itself: The clone's antigen remains unknown. Per-nucleotide qualities are absent, and no much larger clonotype sits a single base away.

Collaborating institutions collected whole blood in K2EDTA tubes following their own protocols. For TCRbeta analysis, collaborator samples were shipped as frozen whole blood, as isolated PBMCs, or as DNA extracted from either sample type. From the cysteine up to the phenylalanine, the CDR3 has a length of 10 residues. Only the CDR3 DNA is retained, 30 bases long and in frame from the first base. The germline V gene sets CDR1 to KGHSH and CDR2 to LQKENI. The junction carries 10 bases between V and J, which are trimmed by 9 bases and 10 bases respectively. TCRbeta CDR3 regions were amplified from genomic DNA by means of the immunoSEQ Assay, a bias-controlled multiplex PCR. From the authors' description of their analysis: Within the assay, amplification of reference gene primers was used to estimate how many nucleated cells each sample contained. Sequence reads were collapsed and filtered to measure the absolute abundance of every unique TCRbeta CDR3 rearrangement. For each sample, productive Simpson clonality was calculated as the square root of Simpson's diversity index over productive rearrangements. TCRdb holds this immuneACCESS table with in-frame rearrangements only. Some clones are missing; in checked studies, unresolved V genes explain under half, and the rest has no known cause. V, J and clone size are those of that table, while D and trimming were read from the DNA. The sample records just under 90,000 clones, around nine tenths of which are singletons. The top ten constitute 2.9% of the sample.

The chain links TRBV18 with TRBJ2-1; TRBD1 is possibly the D segment (5 matching bases). The sample comprised peripheral blood. The origin of this receptor is a woman older than 75 with acute or convalescent COVID-19. The nucleotides are TGTGCCAGGAACACAGGCGAGCAGTTCTTC. The translation is CARNTGEQFF.